This TCR beta chain was recorded in a study of OX40 agonist ivuxolimab in advanced cancers. Sequenced by immunoSEQ multiplex PCR; TCRdb stores in-frame clones only, minus some. The table shows about 78,000 clones, with around 90% occurring only once. On this clone itself: As yet, its antigen is unknown.

Study-wide results and caveats: Relative to CD4+, CD8+ T cells held more expanded clones on average.

Looked up from germline, CDR1 is LGHNT and CDR2 is FRNRAP. The length of the CDR3 is 12 residues. The V end was cut by 1 base, the J end by 5 bases, with 3 bases between. The gene calls are TRBV12-5 and TRBJ1-5; no definite D call. Material: CD4+ or CD8+ T cells sorted from blood, obtained in a trial of the OX40 agonist ivuxolimab. The receptor was isolated from an adult with an advanced solid tumor such as melanoma, head and neck, liver or kidney cancer. The CDR3 DNA reads TGTGCTAGTGGTTTGGCCTATCAGCCCCAGCATTTT. This codes for CASGLAYQPQHF.